This is a list of T cell receptor beta chains from one sample in a study of CD8 T cells in ankylosing spondylitis. TCRdb independently ran MiXCR on the 5' RACE reads; one entry per CDR3 protein. The table shows some 800,000 distinct CDR3 sequences, with 12% occurring only once. Sequenced sample: blood, either unsorted or a sorted T cell fraction (not recorded which). The receptors derive from a male donor with ankylosing spondylitis. Both conserved end residues are part of each CDR3. The D gene is left open where the match is weak. Not all rows give a size; the values are once, few, many and, for expanded clones, a class.

>NA|NA|TRBJ1-2|TRBV15|15
CATSRVQGSSYGYTF
TGTGCCACCAGCAGAGTTCAGGGGAGCAGCTATGGCTACACCTTC
>NA|NA|TRBJ1-1|TRBV6-1|13
CASSKSSSVLSFF
TGTGCCAGCAGTAAGAGCTCCTCGGTTCTAAGTTTCTTT
>few|TRBD1|TRBJ1-6|TRBV10-3|14
CAISADRDSSPLHF
TGTGCCATCAGTGCAGACAGGGATTCTTCACCCCTCCACTTT
>NA|NA|TRBJ2-1|TRBV27|17
CASSPRSFRKSYNEQFF
TGTGCCAGCAGTCCTCGCTCTTTCCGGAAATCCTACAATGAGCAGTTCTTC
>few|TRBD2|TRBJ2-4|TRBV20-1|15
CSASGLAGTEDIQYF
TGCAGTGCTAGCGGACTAGCGGGGACAGAGGACATTCAGTACTTC
>many|NA|TRBJ2-1|TRBV6-1|16
CASRLGEAWGHNEQFF
TGTGCCAGCAGACTTGGGGAGGCATGGGGCCACAATGAGCAGTTCTTC
>NA|NA|TRBJ1-2|TRBV5-6|14
CASSLEVRVGGYTF
TGTGCCAGCAGCTTGGAGGTGCGTGTCGGTGGCTACACCTTC
>few|NA|TRBJ2-7|TRBV30|15
CAWSYSGPDSYEQYF
TGTGCCTGGAGTTACTCCGGGCCTGACTCCTACGAGCAGTACTTC
>few|NA|TRBJ2-3|TRBV6-5|14
CASSFRLFTDTQYF
TGTGCCAGCAGTTTCCGGCTCTTCACAGATACGCAGTATTTT
>NA|NA|TRBJ2-1|TRBV10-3|13
CAISPLEAGEQFF
TGTGCCATCAGCCCCCTAGAGGCAGGTGAGCAGTTCTTC
>many|NA|TRBJ2-3|TRBV7-2|12
CASSFGTDTQYF
TGTGCCAGCAGCTTTGGGACAGATACGCAGTATTTT
>NA|NA|TRBJ2-7|TRBV15|16
CATSRDLAGWNYEQYF
TGTGCCACCAGCAGAGATCTCGCAGGGTGGAACTACGAGCAGTACTTC
>few|NA|TRBJ1-2|TRBV6-1|11
CASYRFDGYTF
TGTGCCTCGTACAGATTTGACGGCTACACCTTC
>few|NA|TRBJ2-1|TRBV4-2|15
CASSQEIVSYNEQFF
TGTGCCAGCAGCCAAGAAATCGTCTCCTACAATGAGCAGTTCTTC
>NA|TRBD1|TRBJ2-1|TRBV7-2|13
CASSLNRGNSQFF
TGTGCCAGCAGCTTAAACAGGGGGAACAGCCAGTTCTTC
>few|NA|TRBJ1-2|TRBV4-3|14
CASSQGTGGYGYTF
TGCGCCAGCAGCCAAGGGACGGGAGGCTATGGCTACACCTTC
>many|NA|TRBJ1-4|TRBV5-6|12
CASKRINEKLFF
TGTGCCAGCAAGAGGATTAATGAAAAACTGTTTTTT
>few|NA|TRBJ1-1|TRBV20-1|14
CSASWYVRNTEAFF
TGCAGTGCTAGTTGGTACGTTCGGAACACTGAAGCTTTCTTT
>many|NA|TRBJ2-7|TRBV29-1|14
CSVARALSAAEQYF
TGCAGCGTTGCCCGGGCGTTATCTGCAGCCGAGCAGTACTTC
>NA|TRBD1|TRBJ2-5|TRBV10-3|12
CAIQDRGETQYF
TGTGCCATCCAGGACAGGGGAGAGACCCAGTACTTC
>few|NA|TRBJ1-2|TRBV4-3|15
CASSRVGDFSYGYTF
TGCGCCAGCAGCCGCGTGGGGGATTTTAGCTATGGCTACACCTTC
>NA|NA|TRBJ2-1|TRBV24-1|15
CATSGAFGGSNEQFF
TGTGCCACCAGTGGCGCTTTTGGGGGAAGCAATGAGCAGTTCTTC
>NA|TRBD1|TRBJ1-2|TRBV5-4|17
CASSPGGQGSSNYGYTF
TGTGCCAGCAGCCCCGGGGGACAGGGGTCCTCTAACTATGGCTACACCTTC
>many|NA|TRBJ2-1|TRBV12-3/TRBV12-4|12
CASSSVYNEQFF
TGTGCCAGCAGTTCAGTGTACAATGAGCAGTTCTTC
>many|TRBD1|TRBJ2-7|TRBV11-2|15
CASRFFGQGRYEQYF
TGTGCCAGCAGGTTTTTCGGACAGGGCCGCTACGAGCAGTACTTC
>NA|NA|TRBJ2-1|TRBV4-2|14
CASSQVGSHNEQFF
TGTGCCAGCAGCCAAGTCGGGTCCCACAATGAGCAGTTCTTC
>NA|NA|TRBJ1-4|TRBV4-2|15
CASSQLGTTNEKLFF
TGTGCCAGCAGCCAACTAGGCACAACTAATGAAAAACTGTTTTTT
>NA|NA|TRBJ1-6|TRBV6-2/TRBV6-3|13
CASSWGTSSPLHF
TGTGCCAGCAGTTGGGGGACTAGTTCACCCCTCCACTTT
>NA|NA|TRBJ1-1|TRBV9|14
CASSAQGKGTEAFF
TGTGCCAGCAGCGCTCAGGGAAAGGGGACTGAAGCTTTCTTT
>few|NA|TRBJ2-1|TRBV15|15
CATSRPNREVGEQFF
TGTGCCACCAGCAGACCCAACAGGGAGGTGGGTGAGCAGTTCTTC
>few|TRBD1|TRBJ1-1|TRBV7-9|13
CASGRQGVTEAFF
TGTGCCAGCGGTCGACAGGGGGTCACTGAAGCTTTCTTT
>few|NA|TRBJ2-1|TRBV6-2/TRBV6-3|13
CASNRPTYNEQFF
TGTGCCAGCAATAGACCAACCTACAATGAGCAGTTCTTC
>many|NA|TRBJ2-3|TRBV7-2|13
CASSLKGFDTQYF
TGTGCCAGCAGCTTAAAGGGGTTCGATACGCAGTATTTT
>many|TRBD1|TRBJ1-2|TRBV12-3/TRBV12-4|14
CASSMGQGASGYTF
TGTGCCAGCAGTATGGGACAGGGGGCAAGTGGCTACACCTTC
>NA|TRBD2|TRBJ2-4|TRBV7-2|14
CASSPGGVKNIQYF
TGTGCCAGCAGCCCGGGGGGGGTCAAAAACATTCAGTACTTC
>few|NA|TRBJ1-6|TRBV9|15
CASSVQSSYNSPLHF
TGTGCCAGCAGCGTACAGAGCTCCTATAATTCACCCCTCCACTTT
>NA|NA|TRBJ1-5|TRBV4-1|16
CASSQGRGWGNQPQHF
TGCGCCAGCAGCCAAGGGAGGGGATGGGGCAATCAGCCCCAGCATTTT
>NA|TRBD2|TRBJ2-1|TRBV18|16
CASSTIAGGPRDEQFF
TGTGCCAGCTCAACGATAGCGGGAGGGCCGAGGGATGAGCAGTTCTTC
>NA|TRBD2|TRBJ2-1|TRBV5-1|16
CASSWGGVPSYNEQFF
TGCGCCAGCAGCTGGGGGGGGGTCCCATCCTACAATGAGCAGTTCTTC
>NA|TRBD2|TRBJ2-7|TRBV28|16
CASTLPGGGPAYEQYF
TGTGCCAGCACCCTCCCCGGGGGGGGGCCGGCCTACGAGCAGTACTTC